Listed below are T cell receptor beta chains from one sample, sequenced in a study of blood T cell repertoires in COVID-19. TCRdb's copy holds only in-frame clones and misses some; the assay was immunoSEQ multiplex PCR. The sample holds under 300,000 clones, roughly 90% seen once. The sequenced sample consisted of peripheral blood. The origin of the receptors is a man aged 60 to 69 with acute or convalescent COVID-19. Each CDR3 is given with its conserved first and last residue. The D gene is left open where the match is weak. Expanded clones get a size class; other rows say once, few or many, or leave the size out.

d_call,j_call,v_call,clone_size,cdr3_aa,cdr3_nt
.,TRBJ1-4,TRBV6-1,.,CASSETASIEKLFF,TGTGCCAGCAGTGAGACAGCCTCCATAGAAAAACTGTTTTTT
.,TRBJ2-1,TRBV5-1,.,CASSDGGGYNEQFF,TGCGCCAGCAGCGACGGTGGGGGGTACAATGAGCAGTTCTTC
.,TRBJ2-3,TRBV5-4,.,CASSLRLAADTQYF,TGTGCCAGCAGCTTGAGGCTAGCTGCGGATACGCAGTATTTT
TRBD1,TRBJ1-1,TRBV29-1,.,CSVFAWTGGYQWGTEAFF,TGCAGCGTTTTCGCATGGACAGGGGGCTATCAATGGGGGACTGAAGCTTTCTTT
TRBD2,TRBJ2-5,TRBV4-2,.,CASSQDWELAGGSQGTQYF,TGTGCCAGCAGCCAAGATTGGGAACTAGCGGGAGGGTCTCAAGGGACCCAGTACTTC
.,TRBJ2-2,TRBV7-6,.,CASSLRVDFGELFF,TGTGCCAGCAGCTTACGGGTAGACTTCGGGGAGCTGTTTTTT
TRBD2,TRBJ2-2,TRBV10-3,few,CAISAGGRDTGELFF,TGTGCCATCAGTGCGGGAGGACGGGACACCGGGGAGCTGTTTTTT
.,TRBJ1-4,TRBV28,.,CASSLGAMGGANEKLFF,TGTGCCAGCAGTTTAGGGGCAATGGGGGGAGCTAATGAAAAACTGTTTTTT
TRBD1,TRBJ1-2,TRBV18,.,CASSPGQGAPLDYGYTF,TGTGCCAGCTCACCGGGGCAGGGGGCGCCTCTGGACTATGGCTACACCTTC
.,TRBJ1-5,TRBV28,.,CASSASVGQGLRQPQHF,TGTGCCAGCAGTGCGTCGGTCGGGCAGGGGCTACGGCAGCCCCAGCATTTT
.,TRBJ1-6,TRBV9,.,CASSVEGYNSPLHF,TGTGCCAGCAGCGTTGAGGGCTATAATTCACCCCTCCACTTT
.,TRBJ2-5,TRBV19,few,CASSIGHGQETQYF,TGTGCCAGTAGTATCGGACACGGGCAAGAGACCCAGTACTTC
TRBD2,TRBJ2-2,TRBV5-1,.,CASSLERSGDTGELFF,TGCGCCAGCAGCTTGGAACGGAGCGGGGACACCGGGGAGCTGTTTTTT
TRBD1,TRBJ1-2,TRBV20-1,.,CSATGTAGYTF,TGCAGTGCTACGGGGACAGCCGGCTACACCTTC
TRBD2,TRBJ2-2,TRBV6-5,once,CASRTWAGESGELFF,TGTGCCAGCAGGACCTGGGCGGGAGAGAGCGGGGAGCTGTTTTTT
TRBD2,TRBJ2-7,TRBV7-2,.,CASSLRLANTYEQYF,TGTGCCAGCAGCTTAAGACTAGCGAATACCTACGAGCAGTACTTC
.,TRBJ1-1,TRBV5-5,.,CASSLERGQLNTEAFF,TGTGCCAGCAGCTTGGAACGTGGCCAGTTAAACACTGAAGCTTTCTTT
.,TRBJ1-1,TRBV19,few,CASSILSPTRSTEAFF,TGTGCCAGTAGTATCCTTTCCCCCACTAGGAGCACTGAAGCTTTCTTT
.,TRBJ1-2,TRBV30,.,CAWSASPGGRGDGYTF,TGTGCCTGGAGTGCCTCCCCGGGAGGCAGGGGCGATGGCTACACCTTC
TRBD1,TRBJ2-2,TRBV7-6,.,CASSLGGQPNTGELFF,TGTGCCAGCAGCTTAGGGGGACAGCCCAACACCGGGGAGCTGTTTTTT
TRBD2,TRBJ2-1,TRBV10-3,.,CAISTSVPDNEQFF,TGTGCCATCAGTACTAGCGTTCCAGACAATGAGCAGTTCTTC
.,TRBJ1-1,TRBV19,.,CASSIPSEGRNTEAFF,TGTGCCAGTAGTATCCCCTCGGAGGGCCGGAACACTGAAGCTTTCTTT
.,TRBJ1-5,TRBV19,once,CASSPRGAPRQPQHF,TGTGCCAGTAGTCCCCGGGGGGCGCCCAGGCAGCCCCAGCATTTT
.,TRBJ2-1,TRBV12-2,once,CASRPAWREGLYNEQFF,TGTGCAAGTCGCCCCGCCTGGCGGGAGGGCCTCTACAATGAGCAGTTCTTC
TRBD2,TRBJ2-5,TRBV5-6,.,CASSLDGRGETQYF,TGTGCCAGCAGCTTGGACGGGAGGGGTGAGACCCAGTACTTC
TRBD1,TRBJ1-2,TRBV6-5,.,CASSYLRTGRYGYTF,TGTGCCAGCAGTTACCTCCGGACAGGGAGGTATGGCTACACCTTC
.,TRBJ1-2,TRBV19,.,CASSKGENYGYTF,TGTGCCAGTAGCAAGGGGGAGAACTATGGCTACACCTTC
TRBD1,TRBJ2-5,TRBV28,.,CASSLAGTGVMPQYF,TGTGCCAGCAGTTTAGCCGGGACAGGAGTAATGCCCCAGTACTTC
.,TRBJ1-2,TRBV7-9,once,CASSPDYGYTF,TGTGCCAGCAGCCCGGACTATGGCTACACCTTC
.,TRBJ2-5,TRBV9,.,CASSVRGLQETQYF,TGTGCCAGCAGCGTACGTGGGCTACAAGAGACCCAGTACTTC
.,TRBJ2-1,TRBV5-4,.,CASSLKTSSYNEQFF,TGTGCCAGCAGCTTGAAGACAAGCTCCTACAATGAGCAGTTCTTC
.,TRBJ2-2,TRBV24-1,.,CATSASGELFF,TGTGCCACCAGTGCTAGTGGGGAGCTGTTTTTT
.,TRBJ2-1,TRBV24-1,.,CATSGGVGTPYNEQFF,TGTGCCACCAGTGGGGGAGTGGGCACTCCCTACAATGAGCAGTTCTTC
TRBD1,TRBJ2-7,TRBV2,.,CASTKRTGYGVSYEQYF,TGTGCCAGCACCAAGAGGACAGGGTATGGTGTGTCCTACGAGCAGTACTTC
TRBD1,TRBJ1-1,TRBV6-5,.,CASRKTGDTEAFF,TGTGCCAGCAGGAAGACAGGGGACACTGAAGCTTTCTTT
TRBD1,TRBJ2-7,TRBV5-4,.,CASSSAGTGSTTQYF,TGTGCCAGCAGCTCAGCGGGGACAGGGTCTACGACGCAGTACTTC
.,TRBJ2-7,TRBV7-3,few,CASSLRAQDRYEQYF,TGTGCCAGCAGCTTAAGGGCCCAGGATCGCTACGAGCAGTACTTC
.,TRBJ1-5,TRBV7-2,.,CASSLEYQGPKSF,TGTGCCAGCAGCTTAGAGTACCAGGGCCCTAAGTCATTT
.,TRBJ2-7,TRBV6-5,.,CASTPGQGLSYEQYF,TGTGCCAGCACGCCCGGGCAGGGGCTATCCTACGAGCAGTACTTC
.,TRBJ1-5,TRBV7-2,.,CASSLGRQVNQPQHF,TGTGCCAGCAGCCTAGGGAGACAGGTAAATCAGCCCCAGCATTTT
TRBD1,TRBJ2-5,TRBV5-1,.,CASSLADRAETQYF,TGCGCCAGCAGCTTGGCCGACAGGGCGGAGACCCAGTACTTC
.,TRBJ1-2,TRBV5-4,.,CASSLDPRRHNYGYTF,TGTGCCAGCAGCTTGGATCCGAGGCGCCATAACTATGGCTACACCTTC
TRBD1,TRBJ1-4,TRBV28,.,CASSLIQGDEKLFF,TGTGCCAGCAGTTTAATCCAGGGGGATGAAAAACTGTTTTTT
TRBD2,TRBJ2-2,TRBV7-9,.,CASSFNSGRANPGELFF,TGTGCCAGCAGCTTTAACAGCGGGAGGGCCAACCCCGGGGAGCTGTTTTTT
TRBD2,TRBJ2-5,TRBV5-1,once,CASSPRVAGAGYQETQYF,TGCGCCAGCAGCCCTCGGGTAGCGGGGGCGGGGTACCAAGAGACCCAGTACTTC
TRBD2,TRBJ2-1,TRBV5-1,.,CASSLDLAGVKFF,TGCGCCAGCAGCTTGGACCTAGCGGGAGTCAAGTTCTTC
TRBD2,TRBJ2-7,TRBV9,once,CASSAATSGVSYEQYF,TGTGCCAGCAGCGCAGCTACTAGCGGTGTCTCCTACGAGCAGTACTTC
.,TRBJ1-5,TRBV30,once,CAWNQGGGQPQHF,TGTGCCTGGAACCAGGGCGGAGGGCAGCCCCAGCATTTT